One sample yielded the 3 T cell receptor beta chains listed below, sequenced in a study of OX40 agonist ivuxolimab in advanced cancers. TCRdb's table, derived via immunoSEQ multiplex PCR, lists solely in-frame clones and lacks some. The sample carries roughly 60,000 clones, roughly 88% recorded once. Specimen: CD4+ or CD8+ T cells sorted from blood, collected in a trial of the OX40 agonist ivuxolimab. The receptors shown here come from an adult with an advanced solid tumor such as melanoma, head and neck, liver or kidney cancer.

The rearrangement links TRBV19 to TRBJ2-7, with 7 nucleotides matching TRBD2. The germline CDR1 and CDR2 sequences are LNHDA and SQIVND (reference sequence). The length of the CDR3 is 14 residues. Losses at the gene ends were 3 bases for V and 3 bases for J; bases not matched to a gene: 5. In DNA, the CDR3 is TGTGCCAGTAGTATCCGCGGGGGTGGCTACGAGCAGTACTTC. Protein: CASSIRGGGYEQYF.

CDR3 residues: CASSLVVRDTQYF. The CDR3 DNA sequence: TGTGCCAGCAGCTTAGTAGTGAGAGATACGCAGTATTTT. The chain has TRBV11-2 and TRBJ2-3; D is unresolved. Per germline, CDR1 SGHAT and CDR2 FQNNGV. Trimming removed 1 base from V and 5 bases from J, with 7 bases in between. The CDR3 length is 13 residues.

For this clone: One junction end does not reproduce the germline sequence, and a read error may be involved. V is TRBV2 and J is TRBJ2-1, with D hard to call. The germline V gene encodes CDR1 SNHLY and CDR2 FYNNEI. This CDR3 contains 12 residues. The CDR3 nucleotides are TGTGCCAGCAGTCCCTCCGACAATGAGCAGTTCTTC. Residues: CASSPSDNEQFF. Full variable domain (remainder filled in from reference TRBV2 and TRBJ2-1): EPEVTQTPSHQVTQMGQEVILRCVPISNHLYFYWYRQILGQKVEFLVSFYNNEISEKSEIFDDQFSVERPDGSNFTLKIRSTKLEDSAMYFCASSPSDNEQFFGPGTRLTVL.